This T cell receptor beta chain is drawn from a study of breast tumors, draining lymph nodes, adjacent tissues. Study results and limitations: Tumor and nontumor repertoires were significantly more similar in luminal-like than in basal-like breast cancer. Findings are consistent with lymph node origin and intratumoral expansion of most tumor T cells. Tumor TCR diversity was below lymph nodes but above nontumor tissue. Data only fit, rather than demonstrated, lymph node origin of most tumor T cells.

Breast cancer patients provided tissue from their axillary draining lymph nodes. TCRdb processed the multiplex PCR reads anew with MiXCR; each CDR3 protein has one entry. The table lists 150,000 to 250,000 distinct CDR3 sequences, roughly 29% of them singletons. By its share, this clonotype is medium-sized (0.01 to 0.1%). Its antigen is still unknown. The CDR3 is 18 amino acids. Germline V gene data show CDR1 as ENHRY and CDR2 as SYGVKD. The V and J ends lost 2 bases and 2 bases, in that order; junction bases with no gene match: 13. The specimen sequenced was axillary lymph node tissue. The receptor was isolated from a female donor with breast cancer. Some clones in this sample may be carry-over from other donors' samples. The chain uses TRBV10-3 and TRBJ2-5, with 8 bases identical to TRBD2. CDR3 region: CAISERGATSGGQETQYF. The CDR3 DNA sequence: TGTGCCATCAGTGAGAGGGGGGCCACTAGCGGAGGGCAAGAGACCCAGTACTTC.